A single T cell receptor (beta chain) is shown here with its context. This CDR3 has 13 residues. Trimming removed 7 bases from V and 3 bases from J, with 13 bases in between. From germline, CDR1 is GTSNPN and CDR2 SVGIG (reference sequence). In the original workflow: Reference gene primer amplification yielded estimated nucleated cell counts. The method was immunoSEQ multiplex PCR; TCRdb's version includes in-frame clones alone and lacks a portion of them. V and J calls and clone size are as listed in that table; D and trimming were resolved from the DNA. The sample carries over 45,000 clones, about 76% recorded once. This entry is derived from a study of blood T cell repertoires in COVID-19. Study as a whole: Sites across the United States, Italy and Spain contributed samples from acute and convalescent COVID-19. T cells, B-cell-depleted T cells, or PBMCs supplied cDNA or gDNA.

The origin of this receptor is a human donor with active or convalescent COVID-19. The donor label of this sample is uncertain. The sample consisted of peripheral blood. This rearrangement joins TRBV30 to TRBJ1-5; D unresolved. The CDR3 loop is CASSRIHNQPQHF. CDR3 nucleotide sequence: TGTGCCTCGAGCAGGATTCACAATCAGCCCCAGCATTTT.